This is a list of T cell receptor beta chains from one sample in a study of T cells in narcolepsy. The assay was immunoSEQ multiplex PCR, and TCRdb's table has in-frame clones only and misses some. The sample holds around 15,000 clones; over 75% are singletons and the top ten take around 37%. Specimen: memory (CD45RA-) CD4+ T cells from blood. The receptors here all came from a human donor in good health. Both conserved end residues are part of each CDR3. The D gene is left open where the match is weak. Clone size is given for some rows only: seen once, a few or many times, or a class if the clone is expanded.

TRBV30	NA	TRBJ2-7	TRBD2	CACSGTSGFYEQYF	TGTGCCTGTTCCGGGACTAGCGGATTCTACGAGCAGTACTTC
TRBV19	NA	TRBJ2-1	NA	CASRFRNEQFF	TGTGCCAGCCGTTTCCGCAATGAGCAGTTCTTC
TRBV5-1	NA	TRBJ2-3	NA	CASSLDRPRTDTQYF	TGCGCCAGCAGCTTGGACAGGCCACGGACAGATACGCAGTATTTT
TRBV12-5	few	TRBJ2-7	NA	CASGAPGQVSSYEQYF	TGTGCTAGTGGTGCCCCTGGACAAGTCAGCTCCTACGAGCAGTACTTC
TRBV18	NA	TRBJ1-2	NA	CASSPMPAPRQNYGYTF	TGTGCCAGCTCACCAATGCCAGCTCCTCGGCAAAACTATGGCTACACCTTC
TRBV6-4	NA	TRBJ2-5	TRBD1	CASSPQGGQETQYF	TGTGCCAGCAGTCCACAGGGGGGCCAAGAGACCCAGTACTTC
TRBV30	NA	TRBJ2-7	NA	CAWSPGAGYEQYF	TGTGCCTGGAGTCCGGGAGCCGGCTACGAGCAGTACTTC
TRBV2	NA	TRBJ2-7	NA	CASSFDRQYEQYF	TGTGCCAGCAGTTTCGACAGGCAATACGAGCAGTACTTC
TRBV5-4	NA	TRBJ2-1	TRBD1	CASSPQGQGYNEQFF	TGTGCCAGCAGCCCGCAGGGACAGGGATACAATGAGCAGTTCTTC
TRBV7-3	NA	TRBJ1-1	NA	CASSLYRNTEAFF	TGTGCCAGCAGCTTATACAGGAACACTGAAGCTTTCTTT
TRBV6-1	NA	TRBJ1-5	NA	CASVGRTNQPQHF	TGTGCCAGCGTTGGACGCACGAATCAGCCCCAGCATTTT
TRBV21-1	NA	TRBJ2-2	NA	CASSNLGHTYGPGGLFF	TGTGCCAGCAGCAACCTGGGACATACCTACGGACCGGGGGGGCTGTTTTTT
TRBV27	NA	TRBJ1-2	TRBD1	CASRGQGHGYTF	TGTGCCAGCAGGGGACAGGGGCATGGCTACACCTTC
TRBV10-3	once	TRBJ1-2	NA	CAISDPRGQNYGYTF	TGTGCCATCAGTGATCCCCGGGGACAAAACTATGGCTACACCTTC
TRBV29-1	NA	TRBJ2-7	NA	CSVEGEPGQAYEQYF	TGCAGCGTTGAGGGGGAGCCGGGACAAGCCTACGAGCAGTACTTC
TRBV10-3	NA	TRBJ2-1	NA	CAISATSPSSYNEQFF	TGTGCCATCAGTGCAACTAGCCCTAGCTCCTACAATGAGCAGTTCTTC
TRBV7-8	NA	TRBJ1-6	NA	CASSLTDSNSPLHF	TGTGCCAGCAGCTTGACGGATTCTAATTCACCCCTCCACTTT
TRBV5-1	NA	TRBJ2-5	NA	CASRSEALSAQYF	TGCGCCAGCAGGAGTGAGGCCCTCTCGGCCCAGTACTTC
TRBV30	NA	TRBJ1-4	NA	CAWSGGSGGDNEKLFF	TGTGCCTGGAGTGGGGGGTCGGGTGGGGACAATGAAAAACTGTTTTTT
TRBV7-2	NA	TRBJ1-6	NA	CASSLVGSGNSPLHF	TGTGCCAGCAGCTTAGTAGGGTCGGGTAATTCACCCCTCCACTTT
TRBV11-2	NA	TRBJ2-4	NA	CASSSLRNIQYF	TGTGCCAGCAGCTCGTTACGGAACATTCAGTACTTC
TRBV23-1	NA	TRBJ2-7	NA	CASTSVAWRGSYEQYF	TGCGCCAGCACTTCGGTGGCGTGGAGGGGCTCCTACGAGCAGTACTTC
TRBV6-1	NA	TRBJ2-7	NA	CASSEGWRGSDEQYF	TGTGCCAGCAGTGAAGGATGGAGGGGGTCGGACGAGCAGTACTTC
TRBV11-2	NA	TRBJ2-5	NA	CASSFQPSVTQYF	TGTGCCAGCAGCTTCCAGCCTAGTGTGACCCAGTACTTC
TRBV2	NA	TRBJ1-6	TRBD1	CASRVTGGDSPLHF	TGTGCCAGCAGGGTGACAGGGGGTGACTCACCCCTCCACTTT
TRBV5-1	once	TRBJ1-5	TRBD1	CASSLDTGVGQPQHF	TGCGCCAGCAGCTTGGACACAGGGGTCGGTCAGCCCCAGCATTTT
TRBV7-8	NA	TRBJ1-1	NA	CASSLDRGEAFF	TGTGCCAGCAGCTTAGACCGTGGTGAAGCTTTCTTT
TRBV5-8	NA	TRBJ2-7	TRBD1	CASSLGTVDYEQYF	TGTGCCAGCAGCTTAGGGACAGTAGACTACGAGCAGTACTTC
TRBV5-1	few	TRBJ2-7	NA	CASSLRPPAVGSSYEQYF	TGCGCCAGCAGCTTGAGGCCCCCGGCAGTAGGGAGCTCCTACGAGCAGTACTTC
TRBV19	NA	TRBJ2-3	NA	CASKGGINTADTQYF	TGTGCCAGTAAAGGAGGGATTAATACAGCAGATACGCAGTATTTT
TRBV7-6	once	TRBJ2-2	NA	CASSLARPGRTGELFF	TGTGCCAGCAGCTTAGCGCGTCCGGGCAGGACCGGGGAGCTGTTTTTT
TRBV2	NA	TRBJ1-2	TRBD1	CASSKDRGRGYTF	TGTGCCAGCAGTAAAGACAGGGGCCGTGGCTACACCTTC
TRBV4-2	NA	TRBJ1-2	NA	CASSQGGGNGYTF	TGTGCCAGCAGCCAAGGTGGGGGGAATGGCTACACCTTC
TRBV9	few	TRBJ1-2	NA	CASSVGGMGIGGYTF	TGTGCCAGCAGCGTAGGGGGGATGGGAATTGGAGGCTACACCTTC
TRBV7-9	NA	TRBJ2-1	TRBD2	CASSPSSGGVYNEQFF	TGTGCCAGCAGCCCCTCTAGCGGGGGGGTCTACAATGAGCAGTTCTTC
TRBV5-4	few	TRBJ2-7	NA	CASSPGVGGTYEQYF	TGTGCCAGCAGCCCCGGCGTAGGGGGGACCTACGAGCAGTACTTC
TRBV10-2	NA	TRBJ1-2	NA	CASSPGHLEGGYTF	TGCGCCAGCAGCCCGGGACACCTGGAGGGTGGCTACACCTTC
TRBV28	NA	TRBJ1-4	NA	CASSRGYEKLFF	TGTGCCAGCAGCCGAGGCTATGAAAAACTGTTTTTT
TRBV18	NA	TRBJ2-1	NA	CASSPGYPYNEQFF	TGTGCCAGCTCACCAGGGTACCCCTACAATGAGCAGTTCTTC
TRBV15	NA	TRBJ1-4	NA	CATSTDHNEKLFF	TGTGCCACCAGCACAGATCATAATGAAAAACTGTTTTTT
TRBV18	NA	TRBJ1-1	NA	CASSPQGAIIAGTEAFF	TGTGCCAGCTCACCTCAAGGGGCCATCATTGCGGGCACTGAAGCTTTCTTT
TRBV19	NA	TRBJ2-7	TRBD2	CASSIERGSYEQYF	TGTGCCAGTAGTATTGAGCGGGGCTCCTACGAGCAGTACTTC
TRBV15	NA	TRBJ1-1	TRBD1	CATSRRTGDNTEAFF	TGTGCCACCAGCCGACGGACAGGGGATAACACTGAAGCTTTCTTT
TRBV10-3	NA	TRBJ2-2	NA	CAIRPALNTGELFF	TGTGCCATCAGGCCGGCACTCAACACCGGGGAGCTGTTTTTT
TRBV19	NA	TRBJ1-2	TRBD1	CASRQGWAYGYTF	TGTGCCAGCCGACAGGGTTGGGCCTATGGCTACACCTTC
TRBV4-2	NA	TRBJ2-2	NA	CASSQGLEGTGELFF	TGTGCCAGCAGCCAAGGGCTAGAGGGGACCGGGGAGCTGTTTTTT
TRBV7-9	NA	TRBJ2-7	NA	CASSLALGYEQYF	TGTGCCAGCAGCTTAGCGTTGGGGTACGAGCAGTACTTC
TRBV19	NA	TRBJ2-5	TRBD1	CASSTTGQFETQYF	TGTGCCAGTAGTACGACAGGGCAGTTCGAGACCCAGTACTTC
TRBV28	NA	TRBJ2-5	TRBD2	CASSLGSGRGETQYF	TGTGCCAGCAGTTTAGGTAGCGGGAGGGGAGAGACCCAGTACTTC
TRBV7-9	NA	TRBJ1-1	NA	CASSLVSPEAFF	TGTGCCAGCAGCTTAGTTTCCCCTGAAGCTTTCTTT
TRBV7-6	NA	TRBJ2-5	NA	CASSLPRDQETQYF	TGTGCCAGCAGCTTGCCCCGAGACCAAGAGACCCAGTACTTC
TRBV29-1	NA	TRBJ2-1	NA	CSAAHNEQFF	TGCAGCGCCGCCCATAATGAGCAGTTCTTC
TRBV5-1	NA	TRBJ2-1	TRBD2	CASSVPGGTGNEQFF	TGCGCCAGCAGCGTCCCGGGAGGGACGGGGAATGAGCAGTTCTTC
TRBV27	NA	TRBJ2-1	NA	CASSLNVRTHYPGEQFF	TGTGCCAGCAGTCTAAATGTGAGAACCCACTACCCAGGCGAGCAGTTCTTC